The sequence of this T cell receptor beta chain was determined in a study of human T cells and chemical hapten exposure. Looking at the study overall: Patients had diphenylcyclopropenone applied to the scalp weekly throughout the roughly 24-week study.

Germline CDR1 LGHNA, CDR2 YNFKEQ. This CDR3 contains 16 residues. Trimming cost V 2 bases and J 5 bases; bases outside gene matches: 8. TCRdb analysed the RACE reads with MiXCR anew, one entry per CDR3 protein. In the table there are roughly 51,000 distinct CDR3 sequences, 8% to 10% of which are singletons. The time point denotes: pre-sensitization, week 0. Documented treatment: therapeutic diphenylcyclopropenone sensitization with weekly scalp DPC. Sample donors consisted of patients with alopecia, aged 18 to 70 years, who were suitable for DPC. The starting material was whole blood, obtained in connection with sensitization to the hapten diphenylcyclopropenone (DPC). The chain has TRBV4-2 and TRBJ2-1; 8 positions agree with TRBD2. The TCR comes from a man in his forties with alopecia areata. Some clones in this sample may be carry-over from other donors' samples. The CDR3 nucleotides read TGTGCCAGCAGCCAATTTCCGGGAGGGGGGAACAATGAGCAGTTCTTC. As protein: CASSQFPGGGNNEQFF.